This T cell receptor beta chain is from a study of OX40 agonist ivuxolimab in advanced cancers. On the study more broadly: Mean age approximately 66 years, range about 20 to 85; roughly 82% male. Findings and caveats of the study: Antigens targeted by the expanded peripheral T cells were not determined. Low normalized T-cell clonal expansion was also seen in some nonresponders.

Note on this clone: The antigen remains undetermined.

Assay used: immunoSEQ multiplex PCR; TCRdb lists only in-frame clones, some missing. The sample shows 25,000 or so clones, 84% of them seen only once. The length of the CDR3 is 11 residues. V lost 11 bases, J lost 4 bases, and 11 bases lay in between. In germline, CDR1 is MNHEY, CDR2 SMNVEV (reference sequence). This chain connects TRBV27 to TRBJ1-2; D unresolved. The sequencing here drew on CD4+ or CD8+ T cells sorted from blood, taken in a trial of the OX40 agonist ivuxolimab. The source is an adult with an advanced solid tumor such as melanoma, head and neck, liver or kidney cancer. In DNA, the CDR3 is TGTGCCGTGGGAGGTAGCTATGGCTACACCTTC. Translation: CAVGGSYGYTF.